A single sample gave rise to the 26 T cell receptor beta chains below, sequenced in a study of Ad26.COV2.S vaccination and SARS-CoV-2 variants. Described treatment: roughly 20 received Ad26.COV2.S at low or high dose, single or two shots; several received placebo; per-sample allocation not given. Collection of the samples took place on day 63 after the first injection of vaccine or placebo. Clones were read by immunoSEQ multiplex PCR, and TCRdb kept only the in-frame ones, dropping some. The sample lists 450,000 to 550,000 clones; 89% were seen once. The specimen was peripheral blood, collected in a trial of Ad26.COV2.S vaccine versus placebo. Source of these receptors: a person between 18 and 65 years old who received the Ad26.COV2.S COVID-19 vaccine or a placebo.

J is TRBJ1-1 and V is TRBV6-6; D may be TRBD1 (5 bases). The V end was cut by 2 bases, the J end by 5 bases, with 18 bases between. CDR1 MNHNY and CDR2 SVGAGI come from the germline V gene (reference sequence). The CDR3 contains 16 residues. In DNA, the CDR3 is TGTGCCAGCAGTTACGCAGCGCGAGGGTCAGGGACTGAAGCTTTCTTT. It specifies CASSYAARGSGTEAFF.

This clone was seen just once. The J gene is TRBJ1-1, the V gene TRBV3-1 (or the pseudogene TRBV3-2), with D uncertain. This CDR3 contains 13 residues. Germline lookup yields CDR1 LGHDT and CDR2 YNNKEL (reference sequence). Trimming removed 4 bases at V and 4 bases at J, with 10 bases between. The CDR3 protein is CASSPAISTEAFF. The CDR3 coding sequence is TGTGCCAGCAGCCCGGCCATTTCCACTGAAGCTTTCTTT.

The gene calls are TRBV11-2 and TRBJ1-2; D is unresolved. This CDR3 comprises 12 residues. V was cut by 4 bases and J by 4 bases, with 7 bases left in between. CDR1 is SGHAT, CDR2 FQNNGV, per germline. Here the CDR3 DNA reads TGTGCCAGCAGCTCGGAGGGCTATGGCTACACCTTC. It translates to CASSSEGYGYTF.

V gene TRBV7-3 combines with J gene TRBJ2-1, with 8 bases lining up with TRBD2. With V trimmed by 4 bases and J by 8 bases, 7 bases remained unmatched. The germline CDR1 and CDR2 sequences are SGHTA and FQGTGA. The CDR3 spans 14 residues. CDR3: CASSSSGGADEQFF. In DNA form, the CDR3 reads TGTGCCAGCAGCTCATCCGGGGGGGCGGATGAGCAGTTCTTC.

Here the CDR3 reads CASSLAGSGRWGDTQYF. The CDR3 nucleotides read TGCGCCAGCAGCTTGGCCGGTAGCGGGAGGTGGGGAGATACGCAGTATTTT. The rearrangement joins TRBV5-1 to TRBJ2-3, with 10 bases fitting TRBD2. The V gene's germline CDR1 is SGHRS and CDR2 YFSETQ. V trimming: 0 bases; J trimming: 5 bases; junction bases outside the gene matches: 9. The CDR3 has 17 amino acids.

The rearrangement uses TRBV20-1 and TRBJ2-3; D is uncertain. V was shortened by 1 base and J by 8 bases, with 7 bases between the two germline ends. Germline lookup yields CDR1 DFQATT and CDR2 SNEGSKA (reference sequence). There are 11 residues in the CDR3. Here the CDR3 DNA reads TGCAGTGCTAGAGTAGCTGCTACGCAGTATTTT. This sequence encodes CSARVAATQYF.

The V gene is TRBV18, the J gene TRBJ2-7, with 12 bases aligning to TRBD2. The CDR3 spans 19 residues. With V trimmed by 6 bases and J by 0 bases, 15 bases remained unmatched. CDR1 KGHSH and CDR2 LQKENI come from the germline V gene. DNA of the CDR3: TGTGCCAGCTCCCTTTGGGCTAGCGGGGGGGCGGAGCCCTCCTACGAGCAGTACTTC. Its translation: CASSLWASGGAEPSYEQYF. The complete variable domain, with remaining parts taken from reference TRBV18 and TRBJ2-7, reads NAGVMQNPRHLVRRRGQEARLRCSPMKGHSHVYWYRQLPEEGLKFMVYLQKENIIDESGMPKERFSAEFPKEGPSILRIQQVVRGDSAAYFCASSLWASGGAEPSYEQYFGPGTRLTVT.

The chain links TRBV9 to TRBJ1-2, with unresolved D. The CDR3 spans 13 residues. From germline, CDR1 is SGDLS and CDR2 YYNGEE. The V and J ends lost 3 bases and 4 bases respectively, with 10 bases between them. The CDR3 protein is CASSARGIYGYTF. CDR3 DNA sequence: TGTGCCAGCAGCGCCCGGGGAATCTATGGCTACACCTTC.

V and J are TRBV2 and TRBJ2-7, with D maybe TRBD1 (5 bases). CDR1 and CDR2 (germline): SNHLY, FYNNEI. V shed 6 bases and J shed 4 bases, with 13 bases lying between them. CDR3 length equals 13 residues. The CDR3 protein is CASSQGERYEQYF. The CDR3, as DNA: TGTGCCAGCAGCCAAGGGGAACGTTACGAGCAGTACTTC.

The V and J genes are TRBV29-1 and TRBJ2-1; D remains ambiguous. The CDR3 runs to 12 residues. The germline CDR1 and CDR2 sequences are SQVTM and ANQGSEA. The V end lost 6 bases, the J end lost 4 bases, and 10 bases lay between the germline ends. CDR3 in amino acids: CSVRDLYNEQFF. CDR3 coding DNA: TGCAGCGTACGAGACCTATACAATGAGCAGTTCTTC.

The chain links TRBV5-1 to TRBJ1-2; D gene ambiguous. Trimming stripped 2 bases from V and 8 bases from J, with 13 bases between. CDR3 length equals 13 residues. In germline, CDR1 is SGHRS, CDR2 YFSETQ. The CDR3 here is CASSFVSSAGYTF. The DNA for the CDR3 is TGCGCCAGCAGCTTCGTCTCGTCGGCGGGCTACACCTTC.

The chain has TRBV5-5 and TRBJ2-7, with D perhaps matching TRBD2 (5 bases). Trimming took 4 bases from V and 7 from J, leaving 12 bases between them. The germline V gene encodes CDR1 SGHKS and CDR2 YYEKEE (reference sequence). The CDR3 contains 12 residues. This CDR3 reads CASSLTTGEQYF. CDR3 in DNA: TGTGCCAGCAGCCTCACGACGGGGGAGCAGTACTTC.

The rearrangement joins TRBV15 to TRBJ1-3; D remains ambiguous. Trimming shortened V by 0 bases and J by 5 bases, and 8 bases separated the two germline ends. Germline loops: CDR1 LNHNV, CDR2 YYDKDF (reference sequence). CDR3 size: 14 residues. CDR3 residues: CATSREVSRNTIYF. Written as DNA, the CDR3 is TGTGCCACCAGCAGAGAGGTCAGTCGAAACACCATATATTTT.

The chain links TRBV5-1 to TRBJ1-3; D is possibly TRBD1 (6 bases). With 7 bases removed from V and 8 bases from J, the gap between germline ends came to 19 bases. Germline V gene lookup returns CDR1 SGHRS and CDR2 YFSETQ. This CDR3 contains 14 residues. CDR3 sequence (DNA): TGCGCCAGCCGCCTCCCGGGGGGCAAGGACACCATATATTTT. It translates to CASRLPGGKDTIYF.

This chain uses TRBV28 with TRBJ2-7; 8 bases agree with TRBD1. Germline values: CDR1 MDHEN, CDR2 SYDVKM. V lost 6 bases, J lost 5 bases, and 12 bases stayed unmatched. CDR3 size: 15 residues. The CDR3 sequence: CASSTPGAGGHEQYF. CDR3 nucleotide sequence: TGTGCCAGCAGCACGCCCGGGGCAGGGGGCCACGAGCAGTACTTC.

The CDR3 spells CASSPTSGRAFETQYF. CDR3 DNA sequence: TGTGCCAGCAGCCCGACCAGCGGGAGGGCCTTCGAGACCCAGTACTTC. This chain uses TRBV7-9 with TRBJ2-5; TRBD2 matches at 10 bases. V shed 5 bases and J 5 bases; nucleotides not matched to a gene: 11. The CDR3 length is 16 residues. Looked up from germline, CDR1 is SEHNR and CDR2 is FQNEAQ (reference sequence).

This sequence joins TRBV6-1 and TRBJ2-7, with D unresolved. Germline assignment: CDR1 MNHNS and CDR2 SASEGT. V gave up 2 bases and J gave up 12 bases, with 20 bases separating them. The CDR3 contains 14 residues. CDR3: CASSERAETSSGYF. The DNA of the CDR3 is TGTGCCAGCAGTGAACGAGCTGAAACATCGTCGGGGTACTTC.

V gene TRBV18 combines with J gene TRBJ1-5; 8 bases map to TRBD1. Germline CDR1 reads KGHSH; CDR2 reads LQKENI. V was clipped by 2 bases and J by 7 bases; unmatched bases: 7. This CDR3 has 15 residues. CDR3 loop: CASSPSGQGRQPQHF. CDR3 in DNA: TGTGCCAGCTCACCAAGCGGACAGGGAAGGCAGCCCCAGCATTTT.

The chain is built from TRBV10-3 and TRBJ1-4, with D possibly matching TRBD1 (5 bases). V shed 6 bases and J shed 5 bases, with 10 bases lying between them. Germline V gene sequence: CDR1 ENHRY, CDR2 SYGVKD. This CDR3 is 13 amino acids long. CDR3 residues: CAIRGGINEKLFF. CDR3 sequence (DNA): TGTGCCATCAGGGGGGGTATAAATGAAAAACTGTTTTTT.

The chain has TRBV28 and TRBJ2-1; 8 nucleotides match TRBD2. The CDR3 is 20 residues long. The junction had 19 bases not matched to a gene; V was cut back by 6 bases and J by 0 bases. The V gene's germline CDR1 is MDHEN and CDR2 SYDVKM. In nucleotides, the CDR3 is TGTGCCAGCAGATTAGGGGAGGGACTAGTCCTACCCAGCTCCTACAATGAGCAGTTCTTC. This encodes CASRLGEGLVLPSSYNEQFF. The full variable domain, rest sourced from reference TRBV28 and TRBJ2-1, is DVKVTQSSRYLVKRTGEKVFLECVQDMDHENMFWYRQDPGLGLRLIYFSYDVKMKEKGDIPEGYSVSREKKERFSLILESASTNQTSMYLCASRLGEGLVLPSSYNEQFFGPGTRLTVL.

V usage is TRBV4-2 and J usage is TRBJ2-5, with D tentatively TRBD1 (5 bases). Trimming removed 3 bases from V and 3 bases from J, with 14 bases in between. The V gene's germline CDR1 is LGHNA and CDR2 YNFKEQ. The CDR3 runs to 15 residues. The CDR3 loop is CASSQLSDSKETQYF. The CDR3 bases are TGTGCCAGCAGCCAGCTCTCCGACAGTAAAGAGACCCAGTACTTC.

This chain connects TRBV25-1 to TRBJ2-1, with D possibly being TRBD1 or TRBD2 (5 bases each). Per germline, CDR1 MGHDK and CDR2 SYGVNS. CDR3 length: 13 residues. Deletions cut 4 bases from V and 10 bases from J, with 14 bases between. CDR3 in DNA: TGTGCCAGCAGTGGGCTTGAGGGACGGGAGCAGTTCTTC. The encoded protein is CASSGLEGREQFF. Filled out from reference TRBV25-1 and TRBJ2-1, the complete variable domain reads EADIYQTPRYLVIGTGKKITLECSQTMGHDKMYWYQQDPGMELHLIHYSYGVNSTEKGDLSSESTVSRIRTEHFPLTLESARPSHTSQYLCASSGLEGREQFFGPGTRLTVL.

The rearrangement links TRBV28 to TRBJ1-1, with D possibly being TRBD1 (6 bases). The V gene lost 4 bases and the J gene lost 3 bases, with 15 bases spanning the gap. The CDR3 has 15 amino acids. Germline V gene lookup returns CDR1 MDHEN and CDR2 SYDVKM. In DNA, the CDR3 is TGTGCCAGCAGTTCCAACGCGGGGGCAGACACTGAAGCTTTCTTT. Protein product: CASSSNAGADTEAFF.

The V and J genes are TRBV27 and TRBJ1-2, with 8 positions matching TRBD1. The V gene end was trimmed by 5 bases and the J gene end by 4 bases; junction bases not matched to a gene: 6. This CDR3 comprises 14 residues. Per germline, CDR1 MNHEY and CDR2 SMNVEV (reference sequence). CDR3 DNA sequence: TGTGCCAGCAGTCATGGACAGGGTGGCTATGGCTACACCTTC. Amino acids: CASSHGQGGYGYTF.

The chain is built from TRBV7-9 and TRBJ1-1; tentatively, D is TRBD1 (5 bases). V gave up 3 bases and J gave up 1 base, with 15 bases separating them. There are 16 residues in the CDR3. CDR1 and CDR2 (germline): SEHNR, FQNEAQ (reference sequence). CDR3 in DNA: TGTGCCAGCAGCTTCAAGCGGGGGGAGGGGAACACTGAAGCTTTCTTT. Translation gives CASSFKRGEGNTEAFF. The full variable domain, with the rest looked up from reference TRBV7-9 and TRBJ1-1, is DTGVSQNPRHKITKRGQNVTFRCDPISEHNRLYWYRQTLGQGPEFLTYFQNEAQLEKSRLLSDRFSAERPKGSFSTLEIQRTEQGDSAMYLCASSFKRGEGNTEAFFGQGTRLTVV.

The chain is built from TRBV5-1 and TRBJ2-3; 15 bases are shared with TRBD2. Germline CDR1 is SGHRS and CDR2 is YFSETQ. V lost 4 bases and J lost 1; bases outside the gene matches: 4. The CDR3 loop spans 17 amino acids. This chain's CDR3 is CASSRTSGRAGTDTQYF. The CDR3 DNA reads TGCGCCAGCAGCCGGACTAGCGGGAGGGCCGGCACAGATACGCAGTATTTT.